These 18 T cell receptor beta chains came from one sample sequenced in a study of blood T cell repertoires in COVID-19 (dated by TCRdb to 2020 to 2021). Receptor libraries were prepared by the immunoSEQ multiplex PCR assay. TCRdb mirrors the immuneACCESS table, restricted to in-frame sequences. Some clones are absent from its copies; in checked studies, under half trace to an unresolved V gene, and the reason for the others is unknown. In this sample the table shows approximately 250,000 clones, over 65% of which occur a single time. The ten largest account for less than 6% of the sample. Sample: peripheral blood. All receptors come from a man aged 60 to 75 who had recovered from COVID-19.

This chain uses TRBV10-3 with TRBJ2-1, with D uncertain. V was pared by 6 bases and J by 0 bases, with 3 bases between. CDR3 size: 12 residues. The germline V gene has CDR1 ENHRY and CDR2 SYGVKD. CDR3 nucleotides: TGTGCCATCAGCTCCTCCTACAATGAGCAGTTCTTC. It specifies CAISSSYNEQFF.

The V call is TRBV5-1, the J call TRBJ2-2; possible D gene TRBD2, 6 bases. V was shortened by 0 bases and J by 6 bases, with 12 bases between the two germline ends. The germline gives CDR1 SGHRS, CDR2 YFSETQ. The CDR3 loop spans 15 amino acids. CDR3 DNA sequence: TGCGCCAGCAGCTTGGACGGGGGTTTGGCCGGGGAGCTGTTTTTT. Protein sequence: CASSLDGGLAGELFF.

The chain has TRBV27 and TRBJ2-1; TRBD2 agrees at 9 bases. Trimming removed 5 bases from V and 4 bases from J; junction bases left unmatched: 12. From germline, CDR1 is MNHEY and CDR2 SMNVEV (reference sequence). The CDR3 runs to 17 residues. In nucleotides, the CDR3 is TGTGCCAGCAGTCCGTCCCGCTCTCTAGCGGGGTACAATGAGCAGTTCTTC. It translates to CASSPSRSLAGYNEQFF.

CDR3 in amino acids: CASSQGGYGTEQYF. DNA for the CDR3: TGTGCCAGCAGCCAAGGGGGCTATGGCACCGAGCAGTACTTC. The chain carries TRBV3-1 (or the pseudogene TRBV3-2) and TRBJ2-7; D possibly corresponds to TRBD1 (5 bases). The CDR3 consists of 14 residues. Germline CDR1 LGHDT, CDR2 YNNKEL (reference sequence). V was trimmed by 1 base and J by 6 bases, leaving 13 bases between them.

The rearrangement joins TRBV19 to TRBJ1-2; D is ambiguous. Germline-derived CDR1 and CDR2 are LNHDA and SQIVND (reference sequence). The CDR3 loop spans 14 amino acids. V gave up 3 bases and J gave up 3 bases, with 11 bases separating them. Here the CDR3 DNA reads TGTGCCAGTAGTATGAGTGTCGCGGACTATGGCTACACCTTC. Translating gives CASSMSVADYGYTF.

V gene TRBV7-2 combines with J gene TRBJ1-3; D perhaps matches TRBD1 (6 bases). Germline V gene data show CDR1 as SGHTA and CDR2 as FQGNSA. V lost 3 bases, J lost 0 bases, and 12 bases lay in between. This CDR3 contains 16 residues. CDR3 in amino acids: CASSFFEGGSGNTIYF. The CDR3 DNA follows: TGTGCCAGCAGCTTTTTTGAAGGGGGCTCTGGAAACACCATATATTTT.

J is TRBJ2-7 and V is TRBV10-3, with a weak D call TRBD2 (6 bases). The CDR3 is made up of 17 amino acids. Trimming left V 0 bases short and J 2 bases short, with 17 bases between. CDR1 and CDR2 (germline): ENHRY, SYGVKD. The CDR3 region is CAISESGGGVRTYEQYF. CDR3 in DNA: TGTGCCATCAGTGAGTCGGGGGGTGGAGTCAGAACCTACGAGCAGTACTTC.

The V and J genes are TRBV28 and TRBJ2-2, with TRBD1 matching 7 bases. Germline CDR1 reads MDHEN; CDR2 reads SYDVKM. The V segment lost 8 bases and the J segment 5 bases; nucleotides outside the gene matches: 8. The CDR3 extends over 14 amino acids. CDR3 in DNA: TGTGCCAGCCTTACGGGACAGCCAACCGGGGAGCTGTTTTTT. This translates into CASLTGQPTGELFF.

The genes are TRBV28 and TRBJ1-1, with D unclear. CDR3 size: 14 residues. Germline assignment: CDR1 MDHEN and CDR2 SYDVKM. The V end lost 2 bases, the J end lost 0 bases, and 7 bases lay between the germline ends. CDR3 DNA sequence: TGTGCCAGCAGTTTAGCGCTCATGAACACTGAAGCTTTCTTT. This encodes CASSLALMNTEAFF. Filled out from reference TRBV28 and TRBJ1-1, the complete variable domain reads DVKVTQSSRYLVKRTGEKVFLECVQDMDHENMFWYRQDPGLGLRLIYFSYDVKMKEKGDIPEGYSVSREKKERFSLILESASTNQTSMYLCASSLALMNTEAFFGQGTRLTVV.

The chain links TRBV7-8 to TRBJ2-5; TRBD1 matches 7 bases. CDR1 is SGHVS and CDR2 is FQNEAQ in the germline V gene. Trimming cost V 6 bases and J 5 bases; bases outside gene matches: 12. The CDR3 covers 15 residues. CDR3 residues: CASRLLRDREETQYF. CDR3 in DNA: TGTGCCAGCAGACTCCTCCGGGACAGAGAGGAGACCCAGTACTTC.

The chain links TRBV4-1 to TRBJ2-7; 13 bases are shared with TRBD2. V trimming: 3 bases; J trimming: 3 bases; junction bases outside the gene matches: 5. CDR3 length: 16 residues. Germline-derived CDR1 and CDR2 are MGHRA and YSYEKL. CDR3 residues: CASSQALAGGIYEQYF. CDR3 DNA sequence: TGCGCCAGCAGCCAGGCACTAGCGGGAGGGATCTACGAGCAGTACTTC.

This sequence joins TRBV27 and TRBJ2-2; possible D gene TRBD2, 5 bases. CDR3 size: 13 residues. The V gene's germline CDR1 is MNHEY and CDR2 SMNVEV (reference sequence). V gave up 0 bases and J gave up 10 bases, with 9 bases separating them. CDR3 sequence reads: CASSLSSGLELFF. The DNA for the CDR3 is TGTGCCAGCAGTTTATCGAGTGGACTGGAGCTGTTTTTT.

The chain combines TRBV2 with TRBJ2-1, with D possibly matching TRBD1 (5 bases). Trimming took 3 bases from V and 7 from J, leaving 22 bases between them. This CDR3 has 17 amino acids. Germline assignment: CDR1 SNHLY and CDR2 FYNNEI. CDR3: CASSDLSGLRQWNEQFF. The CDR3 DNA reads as TGTGCCAGCAGTGATTTGTCCGGCTTGCGACAGTGGAATGAGCAGTTCTTC.

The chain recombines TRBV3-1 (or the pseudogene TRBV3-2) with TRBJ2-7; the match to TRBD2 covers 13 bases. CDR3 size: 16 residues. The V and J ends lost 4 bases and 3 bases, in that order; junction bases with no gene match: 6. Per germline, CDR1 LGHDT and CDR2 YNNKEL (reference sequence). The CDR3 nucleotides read TGTGCCAGCAGCCCGGAACTAGCGGGAGGGGACTACGAGCAGTACTTC. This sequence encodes CASSPELAGGDYEQYF.

This CDR3 reads CASSLAGLAGDSWYF. The CDR3 nucleotides read TGTGCCAGCAGTTTAGCGGGACTAGCGGGGGACTCTTGGTACTTC. The chain has TRBV27 and TRBJ2-4, with 14 bases fitting TRBD2. There are 15 residues in the CDR3. V shed 2 bases and J 15 bases; nucleotides not matched to a gene: 9. Germline CDR1 MNHEY, CDR2 SMNVEV (reference sequence).

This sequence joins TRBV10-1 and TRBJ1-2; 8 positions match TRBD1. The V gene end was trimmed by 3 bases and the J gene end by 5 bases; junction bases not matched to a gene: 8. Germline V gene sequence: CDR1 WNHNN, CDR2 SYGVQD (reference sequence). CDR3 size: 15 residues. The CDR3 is CASSEPGQAIYGYTF. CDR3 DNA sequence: TGCGCCAGCAGTGAACCGGGACAGGCTATTTATGGCTACACCTTC.

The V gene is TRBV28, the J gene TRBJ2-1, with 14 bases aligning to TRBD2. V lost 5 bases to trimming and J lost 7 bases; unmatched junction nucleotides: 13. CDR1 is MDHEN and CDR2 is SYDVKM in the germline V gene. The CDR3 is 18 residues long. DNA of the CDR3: TGTGCCAGCAGTCCCCTCGGGACTAGCGGGGGCCGATGGAATGAGCAGTTCTTC. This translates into CASSPLGTSGGRWNEQFF.

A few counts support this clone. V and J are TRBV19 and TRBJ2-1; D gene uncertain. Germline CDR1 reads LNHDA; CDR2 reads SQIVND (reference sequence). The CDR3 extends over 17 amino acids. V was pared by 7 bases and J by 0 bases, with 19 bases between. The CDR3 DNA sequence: TGTGCCAGTAATCAACCACAGAGAATAAGCTCCTACAATGAGCAGTTCTTC. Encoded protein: CASNQPQRISSYNEQFF.